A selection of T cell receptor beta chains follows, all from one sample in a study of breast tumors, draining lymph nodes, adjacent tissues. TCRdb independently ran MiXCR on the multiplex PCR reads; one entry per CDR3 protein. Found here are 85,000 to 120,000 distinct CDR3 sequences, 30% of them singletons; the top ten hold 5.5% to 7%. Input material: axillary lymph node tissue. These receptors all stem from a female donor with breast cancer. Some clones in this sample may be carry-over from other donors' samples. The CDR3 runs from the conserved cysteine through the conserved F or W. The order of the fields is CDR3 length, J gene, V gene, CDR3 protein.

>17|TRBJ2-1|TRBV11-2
CASSLDGLAGATNEQFF
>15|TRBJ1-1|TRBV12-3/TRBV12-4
CASRVTGGKGTEAFF
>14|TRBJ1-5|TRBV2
CASSVRRLDQPQHF
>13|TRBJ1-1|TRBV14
CASSLQENTEAFF
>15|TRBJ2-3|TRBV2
CASTGIETGADTQYF
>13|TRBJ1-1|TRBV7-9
CASSPSVNTEAFF
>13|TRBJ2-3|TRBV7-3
CASSLTGPDTQYF
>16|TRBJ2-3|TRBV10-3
CAISAPGTRATDTQYF
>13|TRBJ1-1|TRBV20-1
CSARGQGLTEAFF
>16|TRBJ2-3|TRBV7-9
CASSLEQSSSTDTQYF
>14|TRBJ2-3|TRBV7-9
CAGSPRQVTDTQYF
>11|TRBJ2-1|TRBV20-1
CSARDWPEQFF
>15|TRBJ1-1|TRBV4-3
CASSQEPGVGTEAFF
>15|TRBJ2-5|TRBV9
CASSVFSDQQETQYF
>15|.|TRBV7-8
CASRSTGGFTDTQHF
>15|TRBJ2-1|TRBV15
CATSRARTDYNEQFF
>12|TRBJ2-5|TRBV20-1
CSAGPIQETQYF
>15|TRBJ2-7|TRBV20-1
CSAREEGGKRYEQYF
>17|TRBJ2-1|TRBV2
CASSEAIVGSSYNEQFF
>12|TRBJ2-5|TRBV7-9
CASSLVWETQYF
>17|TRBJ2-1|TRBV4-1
CASSQDAGGPGEDEQFF
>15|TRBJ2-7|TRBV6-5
CASSHQPGLGGEQYF
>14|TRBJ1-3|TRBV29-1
CSVKKDRAGNTIYF
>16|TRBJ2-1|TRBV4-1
CASSQPPGTVKNEQFF
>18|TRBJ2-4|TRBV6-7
CASSYSLAGDVAKNIQYF
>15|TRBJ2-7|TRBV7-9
CASSPTGSSNREQYF
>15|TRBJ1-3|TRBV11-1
CASSLGGDSGNTIYF
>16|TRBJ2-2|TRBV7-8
CASSLAPTGGAGELFF
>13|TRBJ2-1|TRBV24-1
CATSDFRDNEQFF
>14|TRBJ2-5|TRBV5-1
CASSLRTDEDTQYF
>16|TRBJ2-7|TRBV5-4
CASSPSLPTEGYEQYF
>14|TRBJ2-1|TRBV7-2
CASSSQAGGGEQFF
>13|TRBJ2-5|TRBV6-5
CASRNGGEETQYF
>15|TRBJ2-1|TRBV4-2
CASSQGSGRFGEQFF
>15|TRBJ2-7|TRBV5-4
CASSIPGQGAYEQYF
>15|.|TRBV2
CASTVGPAGWETQFF
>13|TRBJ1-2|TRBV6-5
CASRPTASYGYTF
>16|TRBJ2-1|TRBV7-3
CASSFTGGRAHNEQFF
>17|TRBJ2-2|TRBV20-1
CSARAPQGASNTGELFF
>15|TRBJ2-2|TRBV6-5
CASSHRGGNTGELFF
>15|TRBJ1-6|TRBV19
CASRPGTEESSPLHF
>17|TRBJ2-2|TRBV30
CAWSAHSGRLNTGELFF